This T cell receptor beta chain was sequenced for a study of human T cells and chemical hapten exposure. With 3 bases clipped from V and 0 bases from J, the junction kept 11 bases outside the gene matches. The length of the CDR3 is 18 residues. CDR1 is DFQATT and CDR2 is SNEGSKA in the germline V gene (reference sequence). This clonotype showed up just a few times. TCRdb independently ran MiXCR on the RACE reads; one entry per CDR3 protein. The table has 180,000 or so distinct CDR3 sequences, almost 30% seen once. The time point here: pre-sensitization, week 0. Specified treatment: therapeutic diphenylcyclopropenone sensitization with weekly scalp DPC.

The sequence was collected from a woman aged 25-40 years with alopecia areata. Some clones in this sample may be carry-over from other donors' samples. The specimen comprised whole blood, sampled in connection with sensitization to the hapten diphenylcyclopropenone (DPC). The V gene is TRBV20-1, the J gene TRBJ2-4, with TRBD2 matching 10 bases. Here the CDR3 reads CSASVPSGGQRAKNIQYF. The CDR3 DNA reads TGCAGTGCTAGTGTCCCTAGCGGGGGCCAAAGAGCCAAAAACATTCAGTACTTC.